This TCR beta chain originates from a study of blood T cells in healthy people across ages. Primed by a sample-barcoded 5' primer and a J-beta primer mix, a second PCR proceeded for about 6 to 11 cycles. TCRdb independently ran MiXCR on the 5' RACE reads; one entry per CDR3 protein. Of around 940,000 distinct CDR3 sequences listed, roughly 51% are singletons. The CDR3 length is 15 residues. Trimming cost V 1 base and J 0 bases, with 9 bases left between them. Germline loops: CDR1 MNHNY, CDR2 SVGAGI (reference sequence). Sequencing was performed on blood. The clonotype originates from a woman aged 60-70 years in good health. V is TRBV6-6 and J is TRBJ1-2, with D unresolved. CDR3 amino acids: CASSYLGSPNYGYTF. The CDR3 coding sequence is TGTGCCAGCAGTTACTTGGGCAGTCCTAACTATGGCTACACCTTC.